The 20 T cell receptor beta chains presented below share a single source sample, sequenced in a study of beta chain features in type 1 diabetes (dated by TCRdb to the late 2010s). The library was built by means of the immunoSEQ multiplex PCR assay. All of the isolated RNA was reverse transcribed with the High Capacity cDNA Reverse Transcription Kit, so expressed TCRB transcripts were sequenced. Imported from immuneACCESS, the table was reduced by TCRdb to in-frame sequences with V and J called. These copies leave out some clones; in studies compared against another copy, an unresolved V gene accounts for under half, and the cause of the remainder is not known. A total of around 310,000 clones appear in this sample, approximately 11% of them only once. The ten largest account for just over 0.015% of the sample. Material: naive CD4+ T cells from blood. The sample's cell subset or site, from its label and the paper: true naive CD4+ T cells. The receptor source for this set is a woman aged 30 to 39 in good health.

V and J are TRBV18 and TRBJ2-1; 8 nucleotides line up with TRBD2. This CDR3 is 17 amino acids long. Looked up from germline, CDR1 is KGHSH and CDR2 is LQKENI. The J segment lost 2 bases and the V segment lost 3 bases, leaving 9 bases of the junction unmatched. DNA for the CDR3: TGTGCCAGCTCACCCCCTTTGGCGGGAGGTACCTACAATGAGCAGTTCTTC. Translating it yields CASSPPLAGGTYNEQFF.

The V call is TRBV30, the J call TRBJ2-5; D possibly corresponds to TRBD2 (5 bases). Germline V CDR1 and CDR2: GTSNPN, SVGIG (reference sequence). This CDR3 spans 14 amino acids. V lost 3 bases to trimming and J lost 4 bases, with 15 bases between them. The CDR3 DNA sequence: TGTGCCTGGAGCACCGGACCGAGGGTAGAGACCCAGTACTTC. Encoded protein: CAWSTGPRVETQYF.

This clone was counted between two and nine times. The J gene is TRBJ1-5, the V gene TRBV30; D is possibly TRBD1 (5 bases). V lost 0 bases, J lost 7 bases, and 13 bases lay in between. This CDR3 spans 14 amino acids. In germline, CDR1 is GTSNPN, CDR2 SVGIG (reference sequence). Here the CDR3 reads CAWSVLTGEQPQHF. CDR3 nucleotides: TGTGCCTGGAGTGTACTGACGGGGGAGCAGCCCCAGCATTTT.

J is TRBJ2-5 and V is TRBV5-1; no reliable D call. Germline assignment: CDR1 SGHRS and CDR2 YFSETQ. Trimming pared 3 bases from V and 5 bases from J, leaving 11 bases between. The CDR3 extends over 13 amino acids. CDR3 coding DNA: TGCGCCAGCAGCTCGGAGAGAGCGGAGACCCAGTACTTC. This translates into CASSSERAETQYF.

There are a few counts of this clone. V is TRBV7-9 and J is TRBJ2-2, with 8 bases fitting TRBD1. V lost 5 bases to trimming and J lost 6 bases; unmatched junction nucleotides: 8. The CDR3 length is 15 residues. Germline V gives CDR1 SEHNR, CDR2 FQNEAQ (reference sequence). The CDR3 protein is CASSPPPTGAGELFF. CDR3 DNA: TGTGCCAGCAGCCCGCCCCCGACAGGGGCCGGGGAGCTGTTTTTT.

This clone was counted between two and nine times. CDR3 bases: TGCGCCAGCAGCTTAGCGGGGGCCACCTACAATGAGCAGTTCTTC. It yields the protein CASSLAGATYNEQFF. The chain employs TRBV5-1 and TRBJ2-1, with 8 positions matching TRBD2. The CDR3 length is 15 residues. The V gene's germline CDR1 is SGHRS and CDR2 YFSETQ. Trimming removed 2 bases from V and 2 bases from J; junction bases left unmatched: 3.

In this sample, this clone turned up a few times. The gene calls are TRBV19 and TRBJ2-7, with 7 positions matching TRBD1. Trimming removed 5 bases from V and 4 bases from J; junction bases left unmatched: 14. CDR1 is LNHDA, CDR2 SQIVND, per germline (reference sequence). This CDR3 spans 16 amino acids. CDR3 bases: TGTGCCAGTAGTGAGGCCCCGACAGGGAAAGGATACGAGCAGTACTTC. Translation gives CASSEAPTGKGYEQYF.

This clone was picked up a small number of times. The CDR3 is CASRSGQGFTEAFF. As DNA, the CDR3 is TGTGCCAGCAGATCGGGACAGGGGTTCACTGAAGCTTTCTTT. This chain links TRBV28 with TRBJ1-1; 10 nucleotides line up with TRBD1. The V segment lost 6 bases and the J segment 4 bases; nucleotides outside the gene matches: 5. Germline V gene lookup returns CDR1 MDHEN and CDR2 SYDVKM. CDR3 size: 14 residues.

The chain has TRBV5-1 and TRBJ2-5; D remains unclear. V was shortened by 4 bases and J by 2 bases, with 15 bases between the two germline ends. Germline CDR1 reads SGHRS; CDR2 reads YFSETQ. The CDR3 consists of 15 residues. Here the CDR3 DNA reads TGCGCCAGCAGCCTCGGTGTGGGCAGTCAAGAGACCCAGTACTTC. It encodes CASSLGVGSQETQYF.

This clone was counted a few times. The genes are TRBV7-9 and TRBJ2-1, with D maybe TRBD2 (6 bases). The CDR3 runs 14 residues. The germline V gene has CDR1 SEHNR and CDR2 FQNEAQ (reference sequence). V was trimmed by 6 bases and J by 8 bases, leaving 17 bases between them. Here the CDR3 DNA reads TGTGCCAGCAGTCGGAGGGCCGGAATCTATGAGCAGTTCTTC. As protein: CASSRRAGIYEQFF.

This clone was found once. The CDR3 is CASSQDPRADTQYF. As DNA, the CDR3 is TGCGCCAGCAGCCAAGACCCGAGGGCAGATACGCAGTATTTT. V and J are TRBV4-1 and TRBJ2-3; TRBD2 might be the D (5 bases). Trimming pared 0 bases from V and 4 bases from J, leaving 8 bases between. Germline assignment: CDR1 MGHRA and CDR2 YSYEKL. The CDR3 covers 14 residues.

This clone has only a few counts. V usage is TRBV15 and J usage is TRBJ2-7, with 10 bases fitting TRBD1. After removal of 8 bases from V and 3 bases from J, the junction contained 10 bases not matched to a gene. The V gene's germline CDR1 is LNHNV and CDR2 YYDKDF (reference sequence). The CDR3 sequence is 15 residues long. DNA of the CDR3: TGTGCCACCGGAACGGGGGACAGGGGACGCTACGAGCAGTACTTC. This codes for CATGTGDRGRYEQYF.

The table lists this clone with a few counts. The CDR3 sequence: CASGLGDQETQYF. The CDR3 DNA follows: TGTGCCAGCGGGCTGGGAGACCAAGAGACCCAGTACTTC. V is TRBV28 and J is TRBJ2-5; D may be TRBD2 (5 bases). V lost 8 bases and J 0 bases, leaving 10 bases between the germline ends. The CDR3 sequence is 13 residues long. In germline, CDR1 is MDHEN, CDR2 SYDVKM. Full variable domain (missing parts from reference TRBV28 and TRBJ2-5): DVKVTQSSRYLVKRTGEKVFLECVQDMDHENMFWYRQDPGLGLRLIYFSYDVKMKEKGDIPEGYSVSREKKERFSLILESASTNQTSMYLCASGLGDQETQYFGPGTRLLVL.

The sample holds a few counts of this clone. This CDR3 is CASSQNPEETQYF. CDR3 nucleotides: TGTGCCAGCAGCCAGAACCCCGAAGAGACCCAGTACTTC. The genes are TRBV7-2 and TRBJ2-5; D is unresolved. The CDR3 runs to 13 residues. The germline V and J ends were trimmed by 5 bases and 3 bases, with 10 bases remaining between them. CDR1 is SGHTA, CDR2 FQGNSA, per germline.

The CDR3 spells CASSSKGYYEQYF. DNA for the CDR3: TGTGCCAGCAGTTCCAAGGGGTACTACGAGCAGTACTTC. The V gene is TRBV6-6, the J gene TRBJ2-5, with TRBD1 as a possible D gene (5 bases). The DNA end is more similar to TRBJ2-7, so the J call may be wrong. Germline V gene lookup returns CDR1 MNHNY and CDR2 SVGAGI (reference sequence). This CDR3 spans 13 amino acids.

CDR3 amino acids: CASSGAHSGANVLTF. CDR3 nucleotide sequence: TGTGCCAGCAGCGGAGCCCACTCTGGGGCCAACGTCCTGACTTTC. The chain is built from TRBV25-1 and TRBJ2-6; D ambiguous. V shed 6 bases and J shed 0 bases, with 9 bases lying between them. This CDR3 is 15 amino acids long. The germline V gene encodes CDR1 MGHDK and CDR2 SYGVNS. Looking up the rest from reference TRBV25-1 and TRBJ2-6 gives the full variable domain: EADIYQTPRYLVIGTGKKITLECSQTMGHDKMYWYQQDPGMELHLIHYSYGVNSTEKGDLSSESTVSRIRTEHFPLTLESARPSHTSQYLCASSGAHSGANVLTFGAGSRLTVL.

V usage is TRBV4-3 and J usage is TRBJ2-2; D is possibly TRBD2 (5 bases). The CDR3 covers 13 residues. Germline V gives CDR1 LGHNA, CDR2 YSLEER. The V end lost 5 bases, the J end lost 5 bases, and 9 bases lay between the germline ends. CDR3 coding DNA: TGCGCCAGCAGCTCCCGAGGGACCGGGGAGCTGTTTTTT. This translates into CASSSRGTGELFF.

There are a few counts of this clone. The chain carries TRBV9 and TRBJ2-2; 9 positions match TRBD2. The ends lost 0 bases at V and 5 bases at J; junction bases unmatched: 2. The CDR3 totals 15 residues. Germline-derived CDR1 and CDR2 are SGDLS and YYNGEE. The CDR3 sequence: CASSVETSGTGELFF. The CDR3 DNA reads TGTGCCAGCAGCGTAGAAACTAGCGGGACCGGGGAGCTGTTTTTT.

J is TRBJ1-1 and V is TRBV7-8; D gene ambiguous. V lost 5 bases, J lost 5 bases, and 12 bases lay in between. This CDR3 is built from 13 residues. Germline V lookup: CDR1 SGHVS, CDR2 FQNEAQ. CDR3 sequence (DNA): TGTGCCAGCAGCCTTGGTAGTTTGACTGAAGCTTTCTTT. It codes for CASSLGSLTEAFF.

This chain uses TRBV7-2 with TRBJ1-5; D unresolved. The germline CDR1 and CDR2 sequences are SGHTA and FQGNSA. V was trimmed by 5 bases and J by 4 bases, leaving 6 bases between them. The CDR3 length is 12 residues. The CDR3: CASSTPNQPQHF. The CDR3 nucleotides are TGTGCCAGCAGCACTCCAAATCAGCCCCAGCATTTT. Using reference TRBV7-2 and TRBJ1-5 for the parts outside the CDR3, the full variable domain is GAGVSQSPSNKVTEKGKDVELRCDPISGHTALYWYRQSLGQGLEFLIYFQGNSAPDKSGLPSDRFSAERTGGSVSTLTIQRTQQEDSAVYLCASSTPNQPQHFGDGTRLSIL.